This T cell receptor (beta chain) was recorded in a study of response to subunit inactivated influenza vaccine. Trimming took 4 bases from V and 4 from J; bases not matched to a gene: 6. Germline V lookup: CDR1 SQVTM, CDR2 ANQGSEA. The CDR3 totals 15 residues. TCRdb processed the RT-PCR reads anew with MiXCR; each CDR3 protein has one entry. Of more than 450,000 distinct CDR3 sequences in the sample, 12% were seen once. The source is a man over 45 who received an inactivated influenza vaccine. The chain joins TRBV29-1 to TRBJ2-2; 10 positions agree with TRBD2. Sequenced here: PBMCs from blood, sampled on the day of vaccination. Here the CDR3 reads CSVGFTSGITGELFF. CDR3 DNA: TGCAGCGTTGGGTTTACTAGCGGGATCACCGGGGAGCTGTTTTTT.